The source of this T cell receptor beta chain is a study of T cells after yellow fever vaccination. Whole-study context: Fractions low in cell number were prepared with SMART-Seq v4 Ultra Low Input. General study findings and limits: Clones that expanded after primary vaccination mostly reappeared after the booster (over 95% CD4, approximately 85% CD8). Contamination of FACS-sorted repertoires by abundant clonotypes from the bulk population could occur. There was a small share of clonotypes that showed up in both the CD4 and CD8 compartments.

TCRdb analysed the 5' RACE reads with MiXCR anew, one entry per CDR3 protein. The data hold some 340,000 distinct CDR3 sequences, with approximately 11% observed a single time. To note about this clonotype: Its cognate antigen is unknown.

The V end lost 5 bases, the J end lost 14 bases, and 15 bases lay between the germline ends. The CDR3 extends over 11 amino acids. Germline V CDR1 and CDR2: MNHNY, SVGAGI (reference sequence). Sequenced material: CD4+ T cells sorted from PBMCs, taken 45 days after the yellow fever booster vaccination. This clonotype originated in a man aged 18 to 35 who received the YFV17D yellow fever vaccine. J is TRBJ2-5 and V is TRBV6-6, with D perhaps TRBD1 (6 bases). CDR3 in DNA: TGTGCCAGCAGTCAGGGGACCGAAGCCTACTTC. This translates into CASSQGTEAYF.